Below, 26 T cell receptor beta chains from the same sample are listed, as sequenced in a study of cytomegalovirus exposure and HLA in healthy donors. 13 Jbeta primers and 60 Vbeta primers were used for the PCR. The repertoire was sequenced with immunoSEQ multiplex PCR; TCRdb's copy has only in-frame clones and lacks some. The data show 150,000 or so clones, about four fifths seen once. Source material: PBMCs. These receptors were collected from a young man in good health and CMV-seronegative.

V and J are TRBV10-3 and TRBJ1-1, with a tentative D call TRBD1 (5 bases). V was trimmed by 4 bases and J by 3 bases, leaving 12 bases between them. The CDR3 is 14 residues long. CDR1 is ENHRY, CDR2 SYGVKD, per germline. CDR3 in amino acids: CAISVSGGDTEAFF. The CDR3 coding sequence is TGTGCCATCAGTGTTTCCGGAGGGGACACTGAAGCTTTCTTT.

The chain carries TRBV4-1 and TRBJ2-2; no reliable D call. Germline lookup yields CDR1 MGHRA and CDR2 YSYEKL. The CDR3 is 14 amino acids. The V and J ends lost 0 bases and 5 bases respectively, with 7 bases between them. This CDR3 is CASSQDTGTGELFF. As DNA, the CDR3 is TGCGCCAGCAGCCAAGACACCGGTACCGGGGAGCTGTTTTTT.

The CDR3 bases are TGCGCCAGCAGCTTCAACAGGCCGAACACCGGGGAGCTGTTTTTT. Translation gives CASSFNRPNTGELFF. The chain has TRBV5-1 and TRBJ2-2, with a possible D match to TRBD1 (5 bases). Trimming pared 2 bases from V and 0 bases from J, leaving 8 bases between. Germline CDR1 reads SGHRS; CDR2 reads YFSETQ. CDR3 size: 15 residues.

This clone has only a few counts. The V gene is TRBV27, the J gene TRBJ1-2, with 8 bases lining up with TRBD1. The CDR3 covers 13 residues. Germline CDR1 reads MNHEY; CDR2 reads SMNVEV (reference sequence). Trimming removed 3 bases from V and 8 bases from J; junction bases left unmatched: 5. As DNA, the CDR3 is TGTGCCAGCAGTTTGAGAGGGACAGGAGGCTACACCTTC. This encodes CASSLRGTGGYTF.

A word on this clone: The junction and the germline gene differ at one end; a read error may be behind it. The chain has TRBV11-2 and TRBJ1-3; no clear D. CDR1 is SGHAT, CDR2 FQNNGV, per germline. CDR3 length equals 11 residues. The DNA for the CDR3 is TGTGCCAGCAACTTTGGAGACACCATATATTTT. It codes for CASNFGDTIYF.

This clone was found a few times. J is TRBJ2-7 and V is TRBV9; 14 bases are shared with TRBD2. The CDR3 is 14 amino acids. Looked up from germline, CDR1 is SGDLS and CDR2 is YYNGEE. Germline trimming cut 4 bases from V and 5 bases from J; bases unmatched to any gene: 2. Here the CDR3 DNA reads TGTGCCAGCAGCCCGACTAGCGGGGGGGACGAGCAGTACGTC. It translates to CASSPTSGGDEQYV.

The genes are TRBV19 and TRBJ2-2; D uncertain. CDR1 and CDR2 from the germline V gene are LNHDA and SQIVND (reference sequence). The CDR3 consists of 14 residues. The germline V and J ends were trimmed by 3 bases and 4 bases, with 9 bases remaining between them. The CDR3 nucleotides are TGTGCCAGTAGTATCGAGTTGCTCACCGGGGAGCTGTTTTTT. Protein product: CASSIELLTGELFF.

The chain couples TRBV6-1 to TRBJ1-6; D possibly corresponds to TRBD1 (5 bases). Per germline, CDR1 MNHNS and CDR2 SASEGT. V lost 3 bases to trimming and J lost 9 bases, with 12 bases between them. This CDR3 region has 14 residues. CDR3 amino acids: CASSESRVGSPLHF. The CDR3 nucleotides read TGTGCCAGCAGTGAGAGCAGGGTGGGTTCACCCCTCCACTTT.

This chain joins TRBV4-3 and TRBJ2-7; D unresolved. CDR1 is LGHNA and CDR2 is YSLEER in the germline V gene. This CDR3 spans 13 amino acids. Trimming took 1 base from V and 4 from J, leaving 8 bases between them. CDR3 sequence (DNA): TGCGCCAGCAGCCAAGGCTCGAGGTACGAGCAGTACTTC. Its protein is CASSQGSRYEQYF.

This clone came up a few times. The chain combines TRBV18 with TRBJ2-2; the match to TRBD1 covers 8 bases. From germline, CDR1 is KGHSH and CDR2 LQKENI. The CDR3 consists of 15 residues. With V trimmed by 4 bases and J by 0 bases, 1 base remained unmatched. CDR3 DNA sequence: TGTGCCAGCTCACGACAGGGGCCGAACACCGGGGAGCTGTTTTTT. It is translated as CASSRQGPNTGELFF.

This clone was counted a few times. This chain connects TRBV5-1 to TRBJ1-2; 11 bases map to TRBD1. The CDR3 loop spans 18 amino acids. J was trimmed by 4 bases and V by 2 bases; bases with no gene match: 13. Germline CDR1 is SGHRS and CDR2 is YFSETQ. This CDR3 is CASSLTRTGGASPYGYTF. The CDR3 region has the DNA TGCGCCAGCAGCTTAACTAGGACAGGGGGCGCGTCCCCCTATGGCTACACCTTC.

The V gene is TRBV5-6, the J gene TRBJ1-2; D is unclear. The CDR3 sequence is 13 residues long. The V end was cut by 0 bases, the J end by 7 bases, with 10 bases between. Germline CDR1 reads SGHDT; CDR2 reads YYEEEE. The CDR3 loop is CASSLVRLGGYTF. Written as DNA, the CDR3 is TGTGCCAGCAGCTTGGTTCGACTGGGTGGCTACACCTTC.

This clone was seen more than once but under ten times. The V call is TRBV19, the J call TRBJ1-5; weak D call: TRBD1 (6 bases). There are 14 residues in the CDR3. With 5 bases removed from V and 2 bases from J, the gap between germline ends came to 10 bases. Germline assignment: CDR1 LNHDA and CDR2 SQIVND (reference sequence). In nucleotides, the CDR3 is TGTGCCAGTAGTTGGACAGTGGGCAATCAGCCCCAGCATTTT. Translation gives CASSWTVGNQPQHF.

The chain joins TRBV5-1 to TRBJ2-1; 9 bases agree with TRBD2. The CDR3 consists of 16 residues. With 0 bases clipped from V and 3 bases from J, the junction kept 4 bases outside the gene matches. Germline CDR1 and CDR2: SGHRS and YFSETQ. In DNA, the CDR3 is TGCGCCAGCAGCTTGGTGTCTAGCGGGGACTACAATGAGCAGTTCTTC. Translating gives CASSLVSSGDYNEQFF.

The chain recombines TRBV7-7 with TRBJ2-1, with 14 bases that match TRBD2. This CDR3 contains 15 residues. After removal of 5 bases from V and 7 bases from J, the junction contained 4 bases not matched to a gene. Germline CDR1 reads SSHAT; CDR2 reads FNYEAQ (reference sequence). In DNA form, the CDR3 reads TGTGCCAGCAGCGCCGGGACTAGCGGGGGAAATGAGCAGTTCTTC. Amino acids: CASSAGTSGGNEQFF.

The CDR3 loop reads CASSSFPGGNYGYTF. CDR3 DNA: TGTGCCAGCTCATCTTTCCCAGGGGGTAACTATGGCTACACCTTC. This chain joins TRBV18 and TRBJ1-2; 7 bases fit TRBD1. The CDR3 runs to 15 residues. From germline, CDR1 is KGHSH and CDR2 LQKENI. The J segment lost 1 base and the V segment lost 5 bases, leaving 7 bases of the junction unmatched.

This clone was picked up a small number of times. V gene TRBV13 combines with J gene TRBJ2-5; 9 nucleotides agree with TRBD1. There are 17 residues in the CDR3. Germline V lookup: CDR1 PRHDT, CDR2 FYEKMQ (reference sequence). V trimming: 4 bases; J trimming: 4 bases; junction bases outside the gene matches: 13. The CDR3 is CASSSEQGQGSRETQYF. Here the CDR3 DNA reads TGTGCCAGCAGCTCGGAGCAGGGACAGGGCAGTAGAGAGACCCAGTACTTC.

This chain's CDR3 is CASSPSQGESNQPQHF. In DNA form, the CDR3 reads TGTGCCAGCAGTCCCTCTCAGGGGGAGAGCAATCAGCCCCAGCATTTT. The chain has TRBV27 and TRBJ1-5; 7 nucleotides align to TRBD1. Germline assignment: CDR1 MNHEY and CDR2 SMNVEV (reference sequence). The CDR3 length is 16 residues. Trimming removed 5 bases from V and 1 base from J; junction bases left unmatched: 8.

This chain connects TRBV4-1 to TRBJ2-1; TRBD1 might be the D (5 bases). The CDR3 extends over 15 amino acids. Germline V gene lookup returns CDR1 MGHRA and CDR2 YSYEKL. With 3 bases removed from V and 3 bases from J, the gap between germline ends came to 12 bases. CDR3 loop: CASSQRQNLYNEQFF. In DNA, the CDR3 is TGCGCCAGCAGCCAGAGACAGAATCTCTACAATGAGCAGTTCTTC.

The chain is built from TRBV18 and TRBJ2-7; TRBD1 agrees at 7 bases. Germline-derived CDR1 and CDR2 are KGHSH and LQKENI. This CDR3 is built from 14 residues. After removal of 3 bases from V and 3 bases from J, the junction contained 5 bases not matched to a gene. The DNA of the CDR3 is TGTGCCAGCTCACCCGGGACAGTCTTCTACGAGCAGTACTTC. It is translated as CASSPGTVFYEQYF.

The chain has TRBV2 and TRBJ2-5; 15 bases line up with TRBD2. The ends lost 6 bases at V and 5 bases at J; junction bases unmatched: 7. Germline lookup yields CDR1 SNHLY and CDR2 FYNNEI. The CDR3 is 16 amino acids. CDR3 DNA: TGTGCCAGCAGCTTGGGGACTAGCGGGGGGACGGAGACCCAGTACTTC. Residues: CASSLGTSGGTETQYF.

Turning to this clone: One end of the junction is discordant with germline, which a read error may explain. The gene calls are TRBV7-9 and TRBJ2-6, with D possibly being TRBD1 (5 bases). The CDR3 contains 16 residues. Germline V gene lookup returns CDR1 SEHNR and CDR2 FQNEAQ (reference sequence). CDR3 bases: TGTGCCAGCAGCTTAGGCAGCCACGCTGGGGCCAACGGCCTGACTTTC. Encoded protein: CASSLGSHAGANGLTF.

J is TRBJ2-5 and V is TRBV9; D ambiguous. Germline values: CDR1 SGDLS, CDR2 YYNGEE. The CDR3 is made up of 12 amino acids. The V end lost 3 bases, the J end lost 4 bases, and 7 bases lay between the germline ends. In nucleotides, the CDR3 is TGTGCCAGCAGCGCCCCCCGAGAGACCCAGTACTTC. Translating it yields CASSAPRETQYF.

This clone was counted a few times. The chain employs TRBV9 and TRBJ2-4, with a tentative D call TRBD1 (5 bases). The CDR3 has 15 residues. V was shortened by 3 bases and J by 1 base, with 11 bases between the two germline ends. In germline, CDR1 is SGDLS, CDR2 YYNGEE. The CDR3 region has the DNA TGTGCCAGCAGCGCCGACAGCCACGCCAAAAACATTCAGTACTTC. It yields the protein CASSADSHAKNIQYF. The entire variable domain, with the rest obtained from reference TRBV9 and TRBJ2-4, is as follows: DSGVTQTPKHLITATGQRVTLRCSPRSGDLSVYWYQQSLDQGLQFLIQYYNGEERAKGNILERFSAQQFPDLHSELNLSSLELGDSALYFCASSADSHAKNIQYFGAGTRLSVL.

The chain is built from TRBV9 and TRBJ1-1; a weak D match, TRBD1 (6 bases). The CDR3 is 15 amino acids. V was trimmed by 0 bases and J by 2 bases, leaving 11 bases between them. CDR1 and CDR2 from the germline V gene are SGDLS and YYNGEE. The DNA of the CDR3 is TGTGCCAGCAGCGTAGGATGGGGGCGAAACACTGAAGCTTTCTTT. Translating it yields CASSVGWGRNTEAFF.

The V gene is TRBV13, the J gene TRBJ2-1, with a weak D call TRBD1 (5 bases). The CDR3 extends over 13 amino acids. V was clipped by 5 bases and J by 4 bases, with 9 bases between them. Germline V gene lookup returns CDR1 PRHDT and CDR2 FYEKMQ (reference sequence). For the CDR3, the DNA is TGTGCCAGCAGCCGACAGCTATACAATGAGCAGTTCTTC. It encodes CASSRQLYNEQFF.